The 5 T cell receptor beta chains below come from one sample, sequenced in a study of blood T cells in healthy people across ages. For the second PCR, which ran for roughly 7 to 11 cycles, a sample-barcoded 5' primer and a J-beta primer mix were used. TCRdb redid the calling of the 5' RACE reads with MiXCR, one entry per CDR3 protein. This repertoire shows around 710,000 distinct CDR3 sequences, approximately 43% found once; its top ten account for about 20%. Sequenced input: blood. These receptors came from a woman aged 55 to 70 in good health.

The CDR3 DNA sequence: TGTGCCAGCAGGGATAACAGGGGTGGTGGGACCCAGTACTTC. Amino acids: CASRDNRGGGTQYF. This rearrangement joins TRBV11-2 to TRBJ2-7; 7 positions match TRBD1. The J call may be wrong; the DNA end is better matched by TRBJ2-5. The germline V gene has CDR1 SGHAT and CDR2 FQNNGV. There are 14 residues in the CDR3.

CDR3: CASGLAHSGGPPDEQFF. CDR3 in DNA: TGTGCTAGTGGTTTGGCACACTCGGGGGGCCCTCCCGATGAGCAGTTCTTC. V is TRBV12-5 and J is TRBJ2-1; D is possibly TRBD2 (7 bases). Trimming removed 1 base from V and 8 bases from J, with 21 bases in between. Germline-derived CDR1 and CDR2 are LGHNT and FRNRAP. This CDR3 comprises 17 residues.

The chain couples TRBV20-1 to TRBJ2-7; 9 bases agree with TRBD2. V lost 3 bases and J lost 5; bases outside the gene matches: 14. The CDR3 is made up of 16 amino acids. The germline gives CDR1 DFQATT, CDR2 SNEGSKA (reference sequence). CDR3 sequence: CSASGLAGYVAHEQYF. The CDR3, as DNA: TGCAGTGCTAGTGGCCTAGCGGGATATGTAGCTCACGAGCAGTACTTC.

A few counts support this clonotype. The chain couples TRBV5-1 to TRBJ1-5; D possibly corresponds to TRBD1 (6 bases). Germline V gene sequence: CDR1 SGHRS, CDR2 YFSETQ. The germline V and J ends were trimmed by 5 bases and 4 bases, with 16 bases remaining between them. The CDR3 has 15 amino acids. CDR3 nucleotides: TGCGCCAGCAGTGCGAATTCGGGGGCGAATCAGCCCCAGCATTTT. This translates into CASSANSGANQPQHF.

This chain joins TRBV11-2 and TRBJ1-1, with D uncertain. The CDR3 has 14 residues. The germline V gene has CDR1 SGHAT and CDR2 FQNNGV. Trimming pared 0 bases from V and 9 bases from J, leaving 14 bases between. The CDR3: CASSLDDLAPKAFF. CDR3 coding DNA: TGTGCCAGCAGCTTAGATGACCTTGCCCCCAAAGCTTTCTTT. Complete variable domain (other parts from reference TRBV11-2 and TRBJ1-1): EAGVAQSPRYKIIEKRQSVAFWCNPISGHATLYWYQQILGQGPKLLIQFQNNGVVDDSQLPKDRFSAERLKGVDSTLKIQPAKLEDSAVYLCASSLDDLAPKAFFGQGTRLTVV.